Detailed here is one T cell receptor beta chain. Its cognate antigen has yet to be identified. No clone much larger than this one lies a single base away; base qualities are absent. These data originate in a study of cytomegalovirus exposure and HLA in healthy donors (dated by TCRdb to the late 2010s). Study-level background: In an earlier analysis of about 560 of the donors, under 300 Gb of sequence data and some 100 million unique TCR beta sequences from about 179 million T cells were reported. Genome-wide SNP genotypes for about 60% of the roughly 700 donors were used in a later genetic analysis, which treated that subset as a discovery cohort. An earlier analysis of nearly 600 of the donors applied high-throughput TCR beta sequencing to assess whether each TCR beta V gene segment acted as functional or pseudogenic. HLA typing covered class I and class II loci at four-digit resolution. In a later analysis, previously published TCR beta repertoires from more than 500 donors were re-analyzed and high-resolution HLA genotyping was added so that TCR occurrence patterns could be studied. Roughly 300 gigabases of sequencing data and around 88 million unique TCR sequences made up an early release that covered approximately 700 HLA-typed donors. In addition to the first cohort of 666 subjects, a separate validation cohort of 120 different subjects was used. Across 398 genotyped donors of the cohort, an average of about 220,000 unique TCR beta nucleotide sequences per donor were sequenced, and approximately 19% of those sequences were non-productive. Roughly five DR-DQ haplotypes were handled as single units for association and clustering, since linkage in the cohort was strong. The T cell repertoires of 666 subjects were profiled by immunosequencing and related to cytomegalovirus serostatus. The later analysis used no new phenotypic data to find candidate immune exposures, relying instead on TCR beta sequences and their occurrence across donors. Every discovery cohort repertoire had been produced on one sequencing platform. Donor age, sex, ethnicity and CMV serostatus were compiled together with the repertoire data. The aim of the study was to test whether cataloging public T cell receptors could identify signatures of past pathogen exposure. Of the approximately 370 genotyped donors, approximately 80% were placed in the genetic ancestry cluster associated with self-reported Caucasian donors. High-throughput TCR immunosequencing, statistical association of individual TCRs with disease status, and machine learning were combined to predict cytomegalovirus infection status. The number of typed donors differed by locus: about 629-630 for A, B, C, DRB1 and DQB1; roughly 510 for DQA1; approximately 610 for DPA1; and about 450 for DPB1. The paper's findings and limits, for the study overall: An earlier analysis of around 600 of the donors showed that most TCR beta V segments appeared in productive rearrangements either about 87% or about 30% of the time, which broadly matched IMGT annotations. Because HLA typing was unavailable for some donors at each locus, only the typed subset was used in association tests. In a later analysis, TCR association rates were found to vary across HLA loci, with the most associated TCRs seen for DRB1 alleles and the fewest for HLA-C alleles. In a later analysis, HLA-associated TCR beta chains were found to be more clonally expanded and to have lower generation probabilities than equally common non-associated chains. A further reported finding was that TCR beta sequences accurately predicted the HLA-A and HLA-B alleles for most subjects in the first cohort. Correlated functional status among segregating V segments might reflect linkage disequilibrium, but an unknown experimental factor could not be ruled out. The earlier analysis of some 540 of the donors excluded seventeen rarely observed V segments, including chromosome 9 orphons, because counts were too low. V-gene and J-gene trimming of TCR beta chains was associated with a missense DCLRE1C variant in a later genetic analysis, and the association was replicated in an independent cohort. Several of the top co-occurrence clusters appeared to be linked to parvovirus B19, influenza, CMV and Epstein-Barr virus, according to a later analysis. A total of 164 TCR beta chains were listed by the study as associated with cytomegalovirus. Three of the identified cytomegalovirus-associated TCR beta chains were confirmed in vitro to be specific for cytomegalovirus antigens. A cluster of highly shared sequence variants was judged likely to represent a technical artifact of the sequencing pipeline. Across donors, most TCR sequences were observed very rarely, whereas some public TCRs were present in many individuals. At a false discovery rate of 0.05, a later analysis linked fewer than 20,000 TCR beta sequences to specific HLA alleles. Assigning TCR associations to individual alleles was difficult when HLA alleles, especially DR and DQ, strongly co-occurred. The classifier was reported to diagnose cytomegalovirus status with high specificity and sensitivity in both the original cohort and the validation cohort. Some IMGT-functional V segments, including TRBV6-2 and TRBV6-3, could not be distinguished by the 87-base-pair reads and were therefore excluded. CMV serostatus was the only immune exposure information available for the cohort. In this cohort, only TCR beta chains were sequenced, and detectable features were limited by the absence of alpha or paired-chain data. The authors suggested that the approach could potentially be generalized to other disease states and immunological phenotypes. Most CMV-associated TCR beta chains appeared to be HLA-restricted in a later analysis, and the HLA associations seemed to be driven largely by CMV exposure. In a later genetic analysis, fewer N-insertions in productive TCRs were reported among donors in an Asian-associated ancestry cluster than the approximately 710-donor mean. Sequencing depth was assumed to be roughly uniform across donors in the presence/absence analyses, though that assumption may not hold.

The cohort comprised approximately 700 healthy bone marrow donors. Cohort members were all nominally healthy when sampled, although unrecorded immune exposures were likely present. The donor tested CMV seronegative, placing the donor among the 350 to 400 seronegative members of the cohort. A peripheral blood sample was provided by each donor, and peripheral blood mononuclear cells were used for TCR beta sequencing. Genomic DNA was extracted from the blood cell samples with the Qiagen DNeasy Blood Extraction Kit. The protocol used for the library was the immunoSEQ multiplex PCR assay. For the multiplex PCR, a mixture combining 60 forward primers for TCR Vbeta segments and 13 reverse primers for TCR Jbeta segments was used. The CDR3 region of rearranged TCR beta genes was amplified from genomic DNA with a multiplex PCR assay. On the Illumina HiSeq System, the amplified TCR beta libraries were sequenced as 87-base-pair reads. Turning to the authors' computational methods: A later analysis tallied around 87 million unique TCR beta chains across the 640 or so repertoires, and approximately 11 million of those chains were shared by two or more donors. To remove PCR and sequencing errors, raw reads were error-corrected and collapsed into unique sequences using a nearest-neighbor algorithm that merged closely related sequences. V, D and J gene segments were assigned by aligning CDR3 sequences to IMGT reference sequences. For a sequence to be retained, a match of at least six nucleotides was required to both a V gene segment and a J gene segment. Rearrangements were classified as productive when the CDR3 lacked stop codons and remained in frame with V and J, and all other rearrangements were classified as non-productive. CDR3 was defined according to IMGT convention as the region running from the second conserved V-encoded cysteine to the conserved J-encoded phenylalanine. In an earlier analysis of around 640 of the donors, sequences lacking an unambiguous match to a single V gene segment were excluded. In an earlier analysis of approximately 610 of the donors, V segments were called functional above 56.7% productive rearrangements and were called segregating when the between-donor standard deviation exceeded 5%. A statistical classification framework was built to diagnose cytomegalovirus status from the catalog of TCR beta chain sequences. V and J gene assignment, in a later analysis, came from comparing TCR nucleotide sequences with IMGT/GENE-DB human TR gene sequences. In a later analysis, CDR3 sequences and most-parsimonious VDJ recombination scenarios were assigned using the TCRdist pipeline. In a later analysis, each TCR beta chain was defined by its CDR3 amino acid sequence together with its V-gene family, and reads without a unique V-gene family were excluded. In a later analysis, around 600 highly shared, low-generation-probability nucleotide sequences were removed to address suspected cross-contamination and a sequencing artifact. A later analysis calculated a clonal expansion index for each public chain from normalized within-repertoire ranks of inferred template counts. In a later analysis, generation probabilities were computed using a VDJ recombination model fitted to out-of-frame rearrangements, and the results were checked against IGoR. Hypergeometric tests were used in a later analysis to score TCR-TCR, TCR-HLA and TCR-CMV co-occurrence, with a repertoire-size bias correction applied to the TCR pairs. A later analysis estimated false discovery rates by permuting HLA or CMV assignments 20 times. A later analysis grouped co-occurring TCRs with DBSCAN, adding TCRdist sequence similarity when clustering within HLA-allele-positive subsets. For co-occurrence clustering, repertoires with fewer than 30,000 or more than 120,000 public chains were excluded, along with about five repertoires with anomalous nucleotide sharing. Entries here come from immuneACCESS through TCRdb and include only in-frame sequences with V and J called. Some clones fail to appear in such tables; in the studies checked, an unresolved V gene covers under half of the shortfall, and the cause of the remainder is unknown. That table gives V, J and clone size, and the DNA gave D and trimming. A total of under 130,000 clones appear in this sample, roughly 85% of them only once. Clones ranked in the top ten supply approximately 2.8% of the sample.

The CDR3, from cysteine to phenylalanine, totals 15 residues. CDR3 DNA only is kept here, 45 bases in frame from base 1. Unmatched junction bases come to 6, with V trimmed by 3 bases and J by 3 bases. CDR1 LNHNV and CDR2 YYDKDF are derived from the germline V gene (reference sequence). The source of this sequence is a woman between 40 and 50 years old in good health and CMV-seronegative. This chain is built from TRBV15 and TRBJ1-2; 8 nucleotides in the junction match TRBD1. Sequenced input: PBMCs. The DNA is as follows: TGTGCCACCAGCAGCGACAGGGGAGTTGACTATGGCTACACCTTC. Its protein reads: CATSSDRGVDYGYTF.